These 28 T cell receptor beta chains share one sample of origin, sequenced in a study of CD4 T cells in relation to SARS-CoV-2 and coronaviruses listed by TCRdb under 2021. The library was built by means of the immunoSEQ multiplex PCR assay. The immuneACCESS repertoire file appears here via TCRdb, limited to in-frame rearrangements. These files lack a portion of the clones; in checked studies, under half of the deficit traces to unresolved V genes, and the cause of the others is not known. The sample data list around 20,000 clones, and around four fifths of these were observed just once. In total, the top ten clones hold roughly a fifth of the sample. CD4+ T cells from unexposed donors were collected before the COVID-19 pandemic (2011-2018). After around 10 days of culture, CD4+ T cells were isolated with the EasySep CD4+ T cell isolation kit. These receptors are not linked to any known antigen.

Sequenced input: CD4+ T cells from PBMCs, cultured in vitro. The receptors were gathered from a human donor in good health.

The chain employs TRBV2 and TRBJ2-7, with D maybe TRBD2 (6 bases). Germline CDR1 and CDR2: SNHLY and FYNNEI. Between the trimmed V and J ends, which lost 6 bases and 3 bases, there was a span of 12 bases. The CDR3 spans 13 residues. In DNA, the CDR3 is TGTGCCAGCAGCGGGACTTCCAACTACGAGCAGTACTTC. It codes for CASSGTSNYEQYF.

The chain uses TRBV5-1 and TRBJ2-7, with D possibly being TRBD1 or TRBD2 (6 bases each). CDR3 length equals 14 residues. Germline loops: CDR1 SGHRS, CDR2 YFSETQ. Trimming shortened V by 0 bases and J by 3 bases, and 10 bases separated the two germline ends. The CDR3 sequence is CASSLAGEVYEQYF. Here the CDR3 DNA reads TGCGCCAGCAGCTTGGCAGGGGAGGTCTACGAGCAGTACTTC. The full variable domain, with the rest looked up from reference TRBV5-1 and TRBJ2-7, is KAGVTQTPRYLIKTRGQQVTLSCSPISGHRSVSWYQQTPGQGLQFLFEYFSETQRNKGNFPGRFSGRQFSNSRSEMNVSTLELGDSALYLCASSLAGEVYEQYFGPGTRLTVT.

On this clone: The junction does not match germline at one end; this may be a read error. V is TRBV11-1 and J is TRBJ2-5, with D possibly being TRBD1 (5 bases). Germline CDR1 SGHAT, CDR2 FQDESV (reference sequence). The CDR3 has 15 residues. The chain's CDR3 is CTSSLGDSQQETQYF. The CDR3 region has the DNA TGTACCAGCAGCTTAGGCGACAGTCAACAAGAGACCCAGTACTTC.

This chain uses TRBV25-1 with TRBJ2-3, with unresolved D. The CDR3 contains 16 residues. Germline assignment: CDR1 MGHDK and CDR2 SYGVNS. Trimming pared 2 bases from V and 1 base from J, leaving 13 bases between. For the CDR3, the DNA is TGTGCCAGCAGTGAACCCCCTCAACGGGGCACAGATACGCAGTATTTT. Its protein is CASSEPPQRGTDTQYF.

The genes are TRBV7-6 and TRBJ1-1; 7 nucleotides agree with TRBD1. The CDR3 length is 14 residues. The J segment lost 1 base and the V segment lost 5 bases, leaving 4 bases of the junction unmatched. In germline, CDR1 is SGHVS, CDR2 FNYEAQ. The CDR3 reads CASSLRQGNTEAFF. The DNA of the CDR3 is TGTGCCAGCAGCCTCCGACAGGGGAACACTGAAGCTTTCTTT.

Only a few counts were recorded for this clone. This chain joins TRBV10-1 and TRBJ1-5; 7 bases line up with TRBD1. The trim removed 2 bases at V and 4 bases at J, leaving 5 bases unmatched. The CDR3 runs to 15 residues. CDR1 and CDR2 from the germline V gene are WNHNN and SYGVQD (reference sequence). Written as DNA, the CDR3 is TGCGCCAGCAGTGAGAGGTCAGGGGGAAATCAGCCCCAGCATTTT. Residues: CASSERSGGNQPQHF.

The chain combines TRBV7-9 with TRBJ2-5, with a weak D call TRBD1 (6 bases). The CDR3 spans 17 residues. The V end lost 5 bases, the J end lost 1 base, and 20 bases lay between the germline ends. Germline V gene data show CDR1 as SEHNR and CDR2 as FQNEAQ (reference sequence). Here the CDR3 DNA reads TGTGCCAGCAGCGCCACAAGGGGGTCTTCGGCCCAAGAGACCCAGTACTTC. This gives the protein CASSATRGSSAQETQYF.

This clone was counted a few times. The CDR3 nucleotides are TGCGCCAGCAGCGGCCCCGCTAGCGGGGGTTACAATGAGCAGTTCTTC. It codes for CASSGPASGGYNEQFF. The chain carries TRBV5-1 and TRBJ2-1; TRBD2 matches 10 bases. Looked up from germline, CDR1 is SGHRS and CDR2 is YFSETQ. The J segment lost 4 bases and the V segment lost 4 bases, leaving 8 bases of the junction unmatched. The CDR3 consists of 16 residues.

The rearrangement uses TRBV2 and TRBJ1-5; D might be TRBD1 (5 bases). CDR3 length equals 15 residues. Per the germline V gene, CDR1 is SNHLY and CDR2 is FYNNEI. V was pared by 4 bases and J by 5 bases, with 15 bases between. The CDR3 coding sequence is TGTGCCAGCAGTGTAGGTCAGGGTGGCTATCAGCCCCAGCATTTT. Translated, it gives CASSVGQGGYQPQHF. Combining the CDR3 with reference TRBV2 and TRBJ1-5 gives the whole variable domain EPEVTQTPSHQVTQMGQEVILRCVPISNHLYFYWYRQILGQKVEFLVSFYNNEISEKSEIFDDQFSVERPDGSNFTLKIRSTKLEDSAMYFCASSVGQGGYQPQHFGDGTRLSIL.

CDR3 in DNA: TGTGCCAGCAGCGTAGATGCAACTAGCGGGAGGTTGAGCTCCTACAATGAGCAGTTCTTC. Its translation is CASSVDATSGRLSSYNEQFF. This chain joins TRBV9 and TRBJ2-1; 12 bases align to TRBD2. The germline V gene encodes CDR1 SGDLS and CDR2 YYNGEE. V dropped 0 bases and J dropped 0; count of bases not matched to a gene: 10. This CDR3 comprises 20 residues.

The V and J genes are TRBV7-9 and TRBJ2-4; possibly TRBD1 or TRBD2 for D (5 bases each). Germline lookup yields CDR1 SEHNR and CDR2 FQNEAQ (reference sequence). This CDR3 is built from 19 residues. V lost 2 bases to trimming and J lost 1 base, with 21 bases between them. CDR3 DNA sequence: TGTGCCAGCAGCTTATTAGGACGTGAGGGACCTAAGGCCAAAAACATTCAGTACTTC. Amino acids: CASSLLGREGPKAKNIQYF.

V and J are TRBV5-8 and TRBJ1-4; no clear D gene. V was shortened by 7 bases and J by 5 bases, with 15 bases between the two germline ends. The CDR3 extends over 14 amino acids. Germline values: CDR1 SGHTS, CDR2 YDEGEE. CDR3 DNA: TGTGCCAGCTTCCGGTCCACACTAAATGAAAAACTGTTTTTT. This gives the protein CASFRSTLNEKLFF.

The CDR3 protein is CASSLEIDYGYTF. DNA of the CDR3: TGTGCCAGCAGCCTGGAAATCGACTATGGCTACACCTTC. The chain uses TRBV11-2 and TRBJ1-2; D is unresolved. V lost 5 bases to trimming and J lost 3 bases, with 10 bases between them. The CDR3 runs 13 residues. CDR1 is SGHAT and CDR2 is FQNNGV in the germline V gene.

The chain employs TRBV18 and TRBJ1-2; D is uncertain. The CDR3 is 17 residues long. Trimming left V 5 bases short and J 4 bases short, with 23 bases between. From germline, CDR1 is KGHSH and CDR2 LQKENI. The CDR3: CASSSAQPLPPGYGYTF. DNA of the CDR3: TGTGCCAGCTCATCCGCCCAGCCCCTACCCCCAGGCTATGGCTACACCTTC. Complete variable domain (other parts from reference TRBV18 and TRBJ1-2): NAGVMQNPRHLVRRRGQEARLRCSPMKGHSHVYWYRQLPEEGLKFMVYLQKENIIDESGMPKERFSAEFPKEGPSILRIQQVVRGDSAAYFCASSSAQPLPPGYGYTFGSGTRLTVV.

The CDR3 nucleotides read TGTGCCAGCAGTGAGGTAGGCGGGGATGGGACAGGGTGTTCCGAGCAGTACTTC. This codes for CASSEVGGDGTGCSEQYF. V gene TRBV25-1 combines with J gene TRBJ2-7; 9 nucleotides align to TRBD1. The CDR3 has 18 residues. Germline lookup yields CDR1 MGHDK and CDR2 SYGVNS. The V and J ends lost 3 bases and 6 bases, in that order; junction bases with no gene match: 18.

This sequence joins TRBV19 and TRBJ2-2; TRBD2 matches at 12 bases. J gave up 8 bases and V 5 bases, and 0 bases lay outside the gene matches. Germline values: CDR1 LNHDA, CDR2 SQIVND (reference sequence). This CDR3 is built from 13 residues. In DNA, the CDR3 is TGTGCCAGTAGTGGACTAGCGGGAGGGGAGCTGTTTTTT. Translation gives CASSGLAGGELFF.

The chain is built from TRBV4-1 and TRBJ1-6, with D possibly TRBD1 on 5 matching bases. V was shortened by 0 bases and J by 7 bases, with 10 bases between the two germline ends. The germline gives CDR1 MGHRA, CDR2 YSYEKL. The CDR3 runs to 15 residues. The CDR3 region is CASSQEGARNSPLHF. In nucleotides, the CDR3 is TGCGCCAGCAGCCAAGAAGGGGCCCGGAATTCACCCCTCCACTTT.

The chain employs TRBV5-1 and TRBJ2-7, with TRBD1 as a possible D gene (6 bases). The V and J ends lost 0 bases and 7 bases respectively, with 11 bases between them. The CDR3 is 13 amino acids. The V gene's germline CDR1 is SGHRS and CDR2 YFSETQ. The CDR3 loop reads CASSLGDRSEQYF. CDR3 DNA sequence: TGCGCCAGCAGCTTGGGTGACAGGAGTGAGCAGTACTTC.

This clone was detected only once. The J gene is TRBJ1-3, the V gene TRBV11-2, with D possibly TRBD1 on 5 matching bases. The CDR3 is 13 amino acids. With 2 bases removed from V and 6 bases from J, the gap between germline ends came to 8 bases. Germline V gene lookup returns CDR1 SGHAT and CDR2 FQNNGV. CDR3 sequence reads: CASSLPTENTIYF. DNA for the CDR3: TGTGCCAGCAGCTTACCGACAGAAAACACCATATATTTT. Full variable domain (outside the CDR3, taken from reference TRBV11-2 and TRBJ1-3): EAGVAQSPRYKIIEKRQSVAFWCNPISGHATLYWYQQILGQGPKLLIQFQNNGVVDDSQLPKDRFSAERLKGVDSTLKIQPAKLEDSAVYLCASSLPTENTIYFGEGSWLTVV.

The sample holds a few counts of this clone. V is TRBV4-2 and J is TRBJ2-2; D may match TRBD1 or TRBD2 (5 bases each). Germline CDR1 LGHNA, CDR2 YNFKEQ. The CDR3 is made up of 14 amino acids. Deletions cut 4 bases from V and 4 bases from J, with 10 bases between. Written as DNA, the CDR3 is TGTGCCAGCAGCCCGGGACCGCTCACCGGGGAGCTGTTTTTT. Translating it yields CASSPGPLTGELFF.

The V call is TRBV5-1, the J call TRBJ2-3, with D perhaps matching TRBD1 (6 bases). Trimming removed 2 bases from V and 1 base from J, with 11 bases in between. From germline, CDR1 is SGHRS and CDR2 YFSETQ. The CDR3 consists of 15 residues. In DNA form, the CDR3 reads TGCGCCAGCAGCTTTGGACAGCCTCGCACAGATACGCAGTATTTT. Translating it yields CASSFGQPRTDTQYF.

The rearrangement uses TRBV3-1 (or the pseudogene TRBV3-2) and TRBJ1-1; a weak D match, TRBD1 (6 bases). From germline, CDR1 is LGHDT and CDR2 YNNKEL (reference sequence). The V and J ends lost 5 bases and 8 bases respectively, with 15 bases between them. The CDR3 is 13 amino acids. CDR3 amino acids: CASSNDQGTEAFF. The CDR3 DNA sequence: TGTGCCAGCAGCAACGATCAGGGGACCGAAGCTTTCTTT.

The chain has TRBV7-7 and TRBJ2-1, with D perhaps assigned TRBD1 or TRBD2 (5 bases each). CDR3 length equals 13 residues. V was clipped by 4 bases and J by 5 bases, with 9 bases between them. The V gene's germline CDR1 is SSHAT and CDR2 FNYEAQ (reference sequence). CDR3 region: CASSSGPNNEQFF. The CDR3 nucleotides read TGTGCCAGCAGCTCGGGACCGAACAATGAGCAGTTCTTC.

This chain uses TRBV9 with TRBJ2-7; D may be TRBD1 (5 bases). V lost 3 bases, J lost 4 bases, and 23 bases lay in between. Germline V gene sequence: CDR1 SGDLS, CDR2 YYNGEE. The CDR3 covers 17 residues. The DNA of the CDR3 is TGTGCCAGCAGCGCGAACCCCAGGAAGGGGAATTTGTACGAGCAGTACTTC. Its translation is CASSANPRKGNLYEQYF.

V and J are TRBV6-2 or TRBV6-3 and TRBJ2-2; possibly TRBD2 for D (6 bases). The V end was cut by 4 bases, the J end by 3 bases, with 15 bases between. Germline V gene lookup returns CDR1 MNHEY and CDR2 SVGEGT. CDR3 length: 16 residues. CDR3 nucleotide sequence: TGTGCCAGCAGTTTGGGGGGAGGACTGCACACCGGGGAGCTGTTTTTT. Its protein product is CASSLGGGLHTGELFF.

This sequence joins TRBV19 and TRBJ2-2, with D perhaps matching TRBD1 or TRBD2 (6 bases each). Germline CDR1 LNHDA, CDR2 SQIVND (reference sequence). Trimming stripped 6 bases from V and 1 base from J, with 15 bases between. The CDR3 sequence is 16 residues long. CDR3 residues: CASSPRGRVNTGELFF. The DNA for the CDR3 is TGTGCCAGTAGCCCTCGGGGGCGGGTGAACACCGGGGAGCTGTTTTTT.

The chain links TRBV27 to TRBJ2-5, with D tentatively TRBD1 or TRBD2 (6 bases each). The V end lost 2 bases, the J end lost 7 bases, and 17 bases lay between the germline ends. Germline CDR1 and CDR2: MNHEY and SMNVEV (reference sequence). The CDR3 covers 15 residues. DNA of the CDR3: TGTGCCAGCAGTTTAACCCTGGGGGGCCCAAGGACCCAGTACTTC. It codes for CASSLTLGGPRTQYF.

This clone occurred a few times. The CDR3 nucleotides read TGTGCTAGTGGCGCTTCAGGGTTAGCCACCGGGGAGCTGTTTTTT. Its translation is CASGASGLATGELFF. The V call is TRBV12-5, the J call TRBJ2-2, with D tentatively TRBD1 (5 bases). Trimming stripped 6 bases from V and 4 bases from J, with 15 bases between. Germline values: CDR1 LGHNT, CDR2 FRNRAP. CDR3 size: 15 residues.